The clone carrying this T cell receptor (beta chain) was observed a few times. Its target is not known. Germline V gives CDR1 DFQATT, CDR2 SNEGSKA (reference sequence). The junction had 12 bases not matched to a gene; V was cut back by 5 bases and J by 6 bases. CDR3 length equals 14 residues. These data belong to a study of vaccination and CD4 T cells after COVID-19. Study findings and constraints: It was found that, in convalescent patients, 304 of 307 vaccine-specific clones were spike mono-reactive.

Cultured CD4+ T cell DNA was sequenced using the Oncomine TCR Beta short-read assay. TCRdb reprocessed the PCR reads via MiXCR and lists one record per CDR3 protein. Among around 19,000 distinct CDR3 sequences listed, about two fifths were seen once. Regarding treatment: approximately 9-day PBMC culture with coronavirus spike peptide pools or control peptides (ViraFEST assay). This TCR derives from a human donor who received a COVID-19 vaccine. The material sequenced was CD4+ T cells from blood, cultured in vitro, taken before SARS-CoV-2 vaccination. V is TRBV20-1 and J is TRBJ1-2; 7 positions match TRBD1. The CDR3 DNA reads TGCAGTGCTGATTTTCGGGACAGTTTAAATGGCTACACCTTC. Protein product: CSADFRDSLNGYTF.